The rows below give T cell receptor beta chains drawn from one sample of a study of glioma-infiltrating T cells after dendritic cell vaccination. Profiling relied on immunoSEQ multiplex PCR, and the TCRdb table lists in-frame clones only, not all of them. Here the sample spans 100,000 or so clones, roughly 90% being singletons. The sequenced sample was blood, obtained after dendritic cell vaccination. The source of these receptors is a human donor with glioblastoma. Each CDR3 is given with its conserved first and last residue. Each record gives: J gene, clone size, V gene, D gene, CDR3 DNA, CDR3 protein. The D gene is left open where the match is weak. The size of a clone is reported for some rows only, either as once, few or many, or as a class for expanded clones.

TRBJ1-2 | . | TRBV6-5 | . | TGTGCCAGCACCAAGTCCGGGAACTATGGCTACACCTTC | CASTKSGNYGYTF
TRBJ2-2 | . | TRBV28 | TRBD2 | TGTGCCAGCAGACCCAGACTAGCGGGGACCGGGGAGCTGTTTTTT | CASRPRLAGTGELFF
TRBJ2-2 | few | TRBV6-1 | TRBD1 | TGTGCCAGCAGTGCCAGGGGGCCTGACACCGGGGAGCTGTTTTTT | CASSARGPDTGELFF
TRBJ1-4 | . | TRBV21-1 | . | TGTGCCAGCCGTCGGAGTAATGAAAAACTGTTTTTT | CASRRSNEKLFF
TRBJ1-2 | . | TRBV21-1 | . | TGTGCCAGCAGCGCCCGACAGGGTTCGAGGAGTGGCTACACCTTC | CASSARQGSRSGYTF
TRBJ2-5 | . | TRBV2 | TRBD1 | TGTGCCAGCAGTGAAGAGGGGGCAGGGGAGACCCAGTACTTC | CASSEEGAGETQYF
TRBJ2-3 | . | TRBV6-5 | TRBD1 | TGTGCCAGCAGCCGGACAGGGGTGGGCACAGATACGCAGTATTTT | CASSRTGVGTDTQYF
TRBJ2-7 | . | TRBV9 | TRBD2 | TGTGCCAGCAGCGCCGAGACTAGCCGGGGCGAGCAGTACTTC | CASSAETSRGEQYF
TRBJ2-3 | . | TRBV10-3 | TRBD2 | TGTGCCATCAGCGGGACTAGCGGGGGGGGGATCACAGATACGCAGTATTTT | CAISGTSGGGITDTQYF
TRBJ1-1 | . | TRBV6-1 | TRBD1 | TGTGCCAGCAGTGAGGGCCTAGGACAGGGGAAGGGGACTGAAGCTTTCTTT | CASSEGLGQGKGTEAFF
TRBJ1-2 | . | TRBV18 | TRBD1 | TGTGCCAGCTCACTTGATGCAGGGGGCTTTCATGGCTACACCTTC | CASSLDAGGFHGYTF
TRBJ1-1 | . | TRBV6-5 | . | TGTGCCAGCAGTATGGGGGCGGGGGTCACTGAAGCTTTCTTT | CASSMGAGVTEAFF
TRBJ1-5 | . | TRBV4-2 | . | TGTGCCAGCAGCCAAGTAATACGGGAGCGGCCCCAGCATTTT | CASSQVIRERPQHF
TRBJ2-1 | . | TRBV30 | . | TGTGCCTGGAGTGTCTCTAGCAGCGTCGGGCAGTTCTTC | CAWSVSSSVGQFF
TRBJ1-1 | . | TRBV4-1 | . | TGCGCCAGCAGCCCCGGGGAGGGGTGGGACACTGAAGCTTTCTTT | CASSPGEGWDTEAFF